The 16 T cell receptor beta chains below all came from one sample that was sequenced in a study of T cell responses to AZD1222 COVID-19 vaccine. Generated by immunoSEQ multiplex PCR, the TCRdb table keeps only in-frame clones and is missing some. The sample holds more than 90,000 clones, approximately 86% seen once. Sequencing used peripheral blood, obtained on day 0 of AZD1222 vaccination. The source is an adult in good health.

V and J are TRBV2 and TRBJ2-7; 8 bases match TRBD1. V lost 8 bases, J lost 2 bases, and 5 bases stayed unmatched. Germline V gives CDR1 SNHLY, CDR2 FYNNEI. This CDR3 spans 13 amino acids. Here the CDR3 reads CASSGQGPYEQYF. In nucleotides, the CDR3 is TGTGCCAGCTCCGGACAGGGCCCCTACGAGCAGTACTTC.

V and J are TRBV19 and TRBJ2-3; D is unclear. Germline-derived CDR1 and CDR2 are LNHDA and SQIVND (reference sequence). Trimming stripped 5 bases from V and 3 bases from J, with 9 bases between. CDR3 length: 13 residues. Here the CDR3 reads CASSAHRTDTQYF. The CDR3 DNA sequence: TGTGCCAGTAGTGCCCATCGAACAGATACGCAGTATTTT.

In its sample, this clone was seen a few times. The chain uses TRBV28 and TRBJ1-6; TRBD1 matches at 8 bases. The CDR3 sequence is 13 residues long. In germline, CDR1 is MDHEN, CDR2 SYDVKM. The ends lost 6 bases at V and 10 bases at J; junction bases unmatched: 5. The CDR3 DNA reads as TGTGCCAGCAGGAGGACAGGGAGATCACCCCTCCACTTT. This encodes CASRRTGRSPLHF.

This clone was observed a handful of times. J is TRBJ1-5 and V is TRBV2; 7 nucleotides align to TRBD1. The CDR3 is 15 amino acids. Germline trimming cut 6 bases from V and 0 bases from J; bases unmatched to any gene: 5. Germline loops: CDR1 SNHLY, CDR2 FYNNEI. CDR3 DNA: TGTGCCAGCAGGGACAGGCCCTATAGCAATCAGCCCCAGCATTTT. It is translated as CASRDRPYSNQPQHF.

The chain combines TRBV12-3 or TRBV12-4 with TRBJ1-1; D remains ambiguous. This CDR3 contains 13 residues. Trimming removed 6 bases from V and 0 bases from J, with 8 bases in between. In nucleotides, the CDR3 is TGTGCCAGCAGCCTTACCATGAACACTGAAGCTTTCTTT. It translates to CASSLTMNTEAFF.

The V call is TRBV6-2 or TRBV6-3, the J call TRBJ2-7; D tentatively reads TRBD1 or TRBD2 (5 bases each). Germline V gene sequence: CDR1 MNHEY, CDR2 SVGEGT. The germline V and J ends were trimmed by 2 bases and 4 bases, with 12 bases remaining between them. CDR3 length equals 14 residues. In nucleotides, the CDR3 is TGTGCCAGCAGTTACAGAGGGTGGGGGTACGAGCAGTACTTC. It encodes CASSYRGWGYEQYF.

V usage is TRBV5-3 and J usage is TRBJ1-2, with D perhaps TRBD1 (6 bases). TRBV5-3 is an open reading frame, and its role is uncertain. V lost 2 bases and J 4 bases, leaving 21 bases between the germline ends. The CDR3 consists of 17 residues. As DNA, the CDR3 is TGTGCCAGAAGCTTCCCGGGCAGGGGAGTAGGTGGCTATGGCTACACCTTC. It encodes CARSFPGRGVGGYGYTF.

The V and J genes are TRBV28 and TRBJ2-7; TRBD2 matches 9 bases. The CDR3 covers 16 residues. Trimming removed 6 bases from V and 4 bases from J; junction bases left unmatched: 13. Per the germline V gene, CDR1 is MDHEN and CDR2 is SYDVKM. The CDR3 region is CASRPTFEAGGYEQYF. CDR3 in DNA: TGTGCCAGCAGACCTACCTTTGAAGCGGGGGGTTACGAGCAGTACTTC.

This clone was detected a few times. The rearrangement uses TRBV11-2 and TRBJ1-5; D is perhaps TRBD1 (6 bases). The V end was cut by 0 bases, the J end by 5 bases, with 11 bases between. The length of the CDR3 is 15 residues. Per the germline V gene, CDR1 is SGHAT and CDR2 is FQNNGV. CDR3 sequence: CASSLESGGHQPQHF. The DNA of the CDR3 is TGTGCCAGCAGCTTAGAATCGGGGGGCCATCAGCCCCAGCATTTT.

V usage is TRBV5-1 and J usage is TRBJ1-5; TRBD1 is a possible D gene (6 bases). Trimming shortened V by 0 bases and J by 7 bases, and 11 bases separated the two germline ends. This CDR3 has 14 amino acids. Germline V gives CDR1 SGHRS, CDR2 YFSETQ. For the CDR3, the DNA is TGCGCCAGCAGCTTGGGGGCAGGGGTACAGCCCCAGCATTTT. Amino acid sequence: CASSLGAGVQPQHF.

This clone was recorded a few times. The genes are TRBV27 and TRBJ1-4, with 9 nucleotides matching TRBD1. V was clipped by 6 bases and J by 8 bases; unmatched bases: 13. The germline V gene has CDR1 MNHEY and CDR2 SMNVEV (reference sequence). This CDR3 region has 16 residues. The DNA for the CDR3 is TGTGCCAGCAGCCTCTTCTTCACAGGGGGCAGAGAAAAACTGTTTTTT. It encodes CASSLFFTGGREKLFF.

The rearrangement uses TRBV9 and TRBJ2-1; the match to TRBD2 covers 8 bases. This CDR3 is built from 15 residues. Looked up from germline, CDR1 is SGDLS and CDR2 is YYNGEE. V lost 0 bases, J lost 4 bases, and 3 bases stayed unmatched. CDR3 DNA sequence: TGTGCCAGCAGCGTAGAAACTAGCGGTTACAATGAGCAGTTCTTC. It encodes CASSVETSGYNEQFF.

The J gene is TRBJ2-7, the V gene TRBV6-2 or TRBV6-3; 7 bases agree with TRBD2. Trimming removed 5 bases from V and 7 bases from J; junction bases left unmatched: 11. The CDR3 extends over 14 amino acids. From germline, CDR1 is MNHEY and CDR2 SVGEGT. CDR3 coding DNA: TGTGCCAGCAGTCCGACTGCGTCGGGGGGTGAGCAGTACTTC. Translation: CASSPTASGGEQYF.

The J gene is TRBJ1-2, the V gene TRBV9; a weak D match, TRBD1 (5 bases). V was clipped by 3 bases and J by 4 bases, with 7 bases between them. The CDR3 runs to 12 residues. Germline lookup yields CDR1 SGDLS and CDR2 YYNGEE. In nucleotides, the CDR3 is TGTGCCAGCAGCGCGGGGACCTATGGCTACACCTTC. Amino acids: CASSAGTYGYTF. The entire variable domain, with the rest obtained from reference TRBV9 and TRBJ1-2, is as follows: DSGVTQTPKHLITATGQRVTLRCSPRSGDLSVYWYQQSLDQGLQFLIQYYNGEERAKGNILERFSAQQFPDLHSELNLSSLELGDSALYFCASSAGTYGYTFGSGTRLTVV.

The chain combines TRBV2 with TRBJ2-1, with 13 positions matching TRBD2. With 5 bases clipped from V and 6 bases from J, the junction kept 4 bases outside the gene matches. From germline, CDR1 is SNHLY and CDR2 FYNNEI. The CDR3 length is 15 residues. In DNA form, the CDR3 reads TGTGCCAGCAGTCCCACTAGCGGGAGGGCCAATGAGCAGTTCTTC. The encoded protein is CASSPTSGRANEQFF. Based on the CDR3 plus reference TRBV2 and TRBJ2-1, the full variable domain is EPEVTQTPSHQVTQMGQEVILRCVPISNHLYFYWYRQILGQKVEFLVSFYNNEISEKSEIFDDQFSVERPDGSNFTLKIRSTKLEDSAMYFCASSPTSGRANEQFFGPGTRLTVL.

The chain combines TRBV18 with TRBJ1-3; weak D call: TRBD1 (5 bases). Between the trimmed V and J ends, which lost 1 base and 0 bases, there was a span of 22 bases. This CDR3 spans 20 amino acids. Looked up from germline, CDR1 is KGHSH and CDR2 is LQKENI. Here the CDR3 reads CASSPLLIVGRADSGNTIYF. The CDR3 DNA reads as TGTGCCAGCTCACCACTGCTTATTGTCGGCAGGGCTGACTCTGGAAACACCATATATTTT.